The 5 T cell receptor beta chains below were found in one sample sequenced in a study of post-analysis software for immune sequencing data. Unique molecular identifiers tagged the TCR beta cDNA libraries. MiXCR was run by TCRdb on the PCR reads, yielding one entry per CDR3 protein. The repertoire holds 380,000 or so distinct CDR3 sequences, with about a third as singletons. Study-level points and caveats: About 5 TRBV segments (TRBV5-6, TRBV5-1 and TRBV20-1 among them) occurred more frequently in patients than in controls.

These receptors have no identified antigens. Specimen: blood. The receptors stem from a girl aged 10 to 17 with multiple sclerosis.

This clonotype was seen a handful of times. V is TRBV20-1 and J is TRBJ2-5, with TRBD1 matching over 8 bases. V was pared by 8 bases and J by 5 bases, with 7 bases of the junction left unmatched. The germline CDR1 and CDR2 sequences are DFQATT and SNEGSKA (reference sequence). CDR3 size: 12 residues. For the CDR3, the DNA is TGCAGTACGTTAACAGGGGGGGAGACCCAGTACTTC. Protein sequence: CSTLTGGETQYF.

This clonotype was seen a handful of times. The chain is built from TRBV5-6 and TRBJ2-3, with 8 bases aligning to TRBD2. The germline V gene encodes CDR1 SGHDT and CDR2 YYEEEE. V gave up 4 bases and J gave up 3 bases; unmatched junction bases: 7. CDR3 length equals 15 residues. CDR3 coding DNA: TGTGCCAGCAGCGGGGGAGCGGGGGTAACAGATACGCAGTATTTT. Amino acids: CASSGGAGVTDTQYF.

The chain has TRBV18 and TRBJ1-1; D remains ambiguous. Trimming left V 0 bases short and J 0 bases short, with 8 bases between. Germline V gene lookup returns CDR1 KGHSH and CDR2 LQKENI. The CDR3 totals 15 residues. The CDR3 protein is CASSPPGWMNTEAFF. CDR3 nucleotides: TGTGCCAGCTCACCACCGGGGTGGATGAACACTGAAGCTTTCTTT.

This clonotype was counted a single time. The rearrangement links TRBV30 to TRBJ2-5; the match to TRBD2 covers 8 bases. This CDR3 region has 12 residues. CDR1 is GTSNPN and CDR2 is SVGIG in the germline V gene (reference sequence). V dropped 4 bases and J dropped 5; count of bases not matched to a gene: 3. Here the CDR3 DNA reads TGTGCCTGGAATGGACTAGCTGAGACCCAGTACTTC. Encoded protein: CAWNGLAETQYF.

V gene TRBV10-3 combines with J gene TRBJ1-4; 8 bases are shared with TRBD1. This CDR3 is 14 amino acids long. V lost 0 bases and J lost 13; bases outside the gene matches: 7. CDR1 is ENHRY, CDR2 SYGVKD, per germline. For the CDR3, the DNA is TGTGCCATCAGTGAGTCGGGACAGGCACGTGGACTGTTTTTT. Translating it yields CAISESGQARGLFF.